This TCR beta chain was captured by sequencing in a study of CD8 T cells in ankylosing spondylitis. Notes on the study in general: A TCR beta motif of 7 to 9 highly homologous variants seemed to mark ankylosing spondylitis blood. From matched ankylosing spondylitis synovial fluid, disease-linked clones were reportedly recovered at significantly enriched levels. Several of the motif variants were reported before in synovial fluid and blood from reactive arthritis.

V lost 3 bases and J lost 6, with 15 bases in between. Germline V gene lookup returns CDR1 SNHLY and CDR2 FYNNEI. The CDR3 has 15 amino acids. Generation of TCR beta libraries employed quantitative 5'-RACE incorporating molecular barcodes. TCRdb ran MiXCR on the 5' RACE reads and lists one entry per CDR3 protein. The sample records some 330,000 distinct CDR3 sequences, less than 9.5% being singletons. A remark on this clonotype: Its antigen remains unidentified.

The sequence derives from a male donor with ankylosing spondylitis. The chain couples TRBV2 to TRBJ2-1, with a tentative D call TRBD2 (6 bases). Sequenced: blood, either unsorted or a sorted T cell fraction (not recorded which). The CDR3 region is CASSEVSGVTNEQFF. The CDR3 DNA follows: TGTGCCAGCAGTGAGGTTAGCGGAGTTACCAATGAGCAGTTCTTC.